One sample yielded the 18 T cell receptor beta chains listed below, sequenced in a study of cytotoxic CD8 clonotypes in ibrutinib-treated CLL. Using immunoSEQ multiplex PCR, the repertoire was profiled, and TCRdb retains in-frame clones only, with some absent. The sample has about 250,000 clones; under 75% are singletons. Sequencing used PBMCs, obtained after 24 months of ibrutinib treatment. The receptors shown here come from a human donor with chronic lymphocytic leukemia.

This CDR3 is CASSLGTEGVGYGYTF. CDR3 in DNA: TGTGCCAGCAGCTTAGGAACTGAGGGGGTAGGCTATGGCTACACCTTC. J is TRBJ1-2 and V is TRBV7-9; a possible D gene is TRBD1 (6 bases). V dropped 1 base and J dropped 4 bases, with 16 bases sitting between them. Germline V gene sequence: CDR1 SEHNR, CDR2 FQNEAQ (reference sequence). This CDR3 is built from 16 residues.

The genes are TRBV5-1 and TRBJ1-2; weak D call: TRBD1 (5 bases). The length of the CDR3 is 14 residues. Germline-derived CDR1 and CDR2 are SGHRS and YFSETQ. Deletions cut 4 bases from V and 7 bases from J, with 17 bases between. DNA for the CDR3: TGCGCCAGCAGCCCCCTCACAGGTGGCTCTGGCTACACCTTC. Translated: CASSPLTGGSGYTF.

This clone was counted a single time. The chain is built from TRBV10-3 and TRBJ2-5; TRBD1 agrees at 8 bases. Germline V gene sequence: CDR1 ENHRY, CDR2 SYGVKD. The CDR3 totals 12 residues. V shed 6 bases and J 5 bases; nucleotides not matched to a gene: 2. CDR3 DNA: TGTGCCATCAGGACAGGGGTCGAGACCCAGTACTTC. This translates into CAIRTGVETQYF.

There are a few counts of this clone. The V gene is TRBV29-1, the J gene TRBJ2-7; 8 bases are shared with TRBD2. Germline lookup yields CDR1 SQVTM and CDR2 ANQGSEA. V gave up 4 bases and J gave up 4 bases; unmatched junction bases: 3. The CDR3 has 12 residues. CDR3 loop: CSVGREEYEQYF. The CDR3 DNA is TGCAGCGTTGGGCGGGAGGAATACGAGCAGTACTTC.

A single count supports this clone. The chain couples TRBV27 to TRBJ2-3, with 7 nucleotides matching TRBD1. The V gene's germline CDR1 is MNHEY and CDR2 SMNVEV (reference sequence). Trimming cost V 5 bases and J 9 bases; bases outside gene matches: 14. This CDR3 has 15 amino acids. The CDR3 DNA sequence: TGTGCCAGCAGTACCTGGACAGGTTCAGGGCGGACGCAGTATTTT. Protein: CASSTWTGSGRTQYF.

The chain couples TRBV5-1 to TRBJ2-7, with D unclear. The CDR3 length is 15 residues. V shed 0 bases and J shed 5 bases, with 15 bases lying between them. Germline lookup yields CDR1 SGHRS and CDR2 YFSETQ. CDR3 protein: CASSLVGRAFDEQYF. The CDR3 DNA is TGCGCCAGCAGCTTGGTAGGACGGGCTTTCGACGAGCAGTACTTC.

The CDR3 DNA sequence: TGTGCCAGCAGCGTAGGAGCGGAGGTTAGCACAGATACGCAGTATTTT. It specifies CASSVGAEVSTDTQYF. The V and J genes are TRBV9 and TRBJ2-3; D may be TRBD2 (5 bases). Germline loops: CDR1 SGDLS, CDR2 YYNGEE. The CDR3 sequence is 16 residues long. Trimming took 0 bases from V and 0 from J, leaving 11 bases between them.

J is TRBJ1-1 and V is TRBV2, with TRBD1 as a possible D gene (6 bases). Germline V CDR1 and CDR2: SNHLY, FYNNEI. This CDR3 has 16 amino acids. V gave up 10 bases and J gave up 4 bases, with 25 bases separating them. CDR3: CAKLVAGGLQGTEAFF. CDR3 coding DNA: TGTGCCAAACTGGTAGCCGGGGGCCTTCAGGGCACTGAAGCTTTCTTT. The variable domain in full, completed from reference TRBV2 and TRBJ1-1, reads EPEVTQTPSHQVTQMGQEVILRCVPISNHLYFYWYRQILGQKVEFLVSFYNNEISEKSEIFDDQFSVERPDGSNFTLKIRSTKLEDSAMYFCAKLVAGGLQGTEAFFGQGTRLTVV.

This sequence joins TRBV10-2 and TRBJ2-1, with 10 positions matching TRBD2. Germline CDR1 is WSHSY and CDR2 is SAAADI. This CDR3 region has 16 residues. The V and J ends lost 2 bases and 11 bases, in that order; junction bases with no gene match: 12. The CDR3, as DNA: TGCGCCAGCAGTGAGCCGGTGGCTAGCGGGAGACGTAAGCAGTTCTTC. Its protein is CASSEPVASGRRKQFF.

The chain combines TRBV5-1 with TRBJ2-7, with 9 positions matching TRBD1. The germline CDR1 and CDR2 sequences are SGHRS and YFSETQ. CDR3 length equals 15 residues. The V gene end was trimmed by 4 bases and the J gene end by 3 bases; junction bases not matched to a gene: 8. CDR3 bases: TGCGCCAGCAGCGTTATCGGACAGGGGCTCTACGAGCAGTACTTC. Translated, it gives CASSVIGQGLYEQYF.

The genes are TRBV7-8 and TRBJ2-7; a possible D gene is TRBD1 (5 bases). Germline lookup yields CDR1 SGHVS and CDR2 FQNEAQ. The V and J ends lost 5 bases and 5 bases respectively, with 13 bases between them. This CDR3 contains 13 residues. CDR3 in amino acids: CASSAPQGDEQYF. In DNA, the CDR3 is TGTGCCAGCAGCGCCCCCCAGGGTGACGAGCAGTACTTC.

The chain is built from TRBV15 and TRBJ2-5; D call uncertain. Trimming cost V 3 bases and J 5 bases, with 7 bases left between them. This CDR3 has 12 amino acids. Germline-derived CDR1 and CDR2 are LNHNV and YYDKDF (reference sequence). The CDR3: CATSSQGETQYF. CDR3 nucleotides: TGTGCCACCAGCAGCCAAGGGGAGACCCAGTACTTC.

This clone was recorded a few times. This rearrangement joins TRBV5-1 to TRBJ1-2; D not certain. CDR1 and CDR2 from the germline V gene are SGHRS and YFSETQ. Trimming pared 0 bases from V and 8 bases from J, leaving 17 bases between. The CDR3 covers 15 residues. For the CDR3, the DNA is TGCGCCAGCAGCTTGGCGGAATGGCACCTGGACGGCTACACCTTC. Protein product: CASSLAEWHLDGYTF.

In its sample, this clone was seen a few times. The chain's CDR3 is CASSTGQGAYGYTF. The CDR3 coding sequence is TGTGCCAGCAGTACTGGACAGGGGGCTTATGGCTACACCTTC. The chain combines TRBV2 with TRBJ1-2; 11 positions match TRBD1. The trim removed 5 bases at V and 5 bases at J, leaving 4 bases unmatched. The CDR3 covers 14 residues. The germline V gene encodes CDR1 SNHLY and CDR2 FYNNEI.

The chain joins TRBV5-1 to TRBJ2-7, with a possible D match to TRBD2 (5 bases). The V end lost 4 bases, the J end lost 0 bases, and 11 bases lay between the germline ends. Germline-derived CDR1 and CDR2 are SGHRS and YFSETQ. CDR3 length: 14 residues. CDR3 sequence reads: CASSRTSTSYEQYF. The CDR3 nucleotides are TGCGCCAGCAGCCGAACTAGTACCTCCTACGAGCAGTACTTC.

CDR3 in DNA: TGTGCCAGCTCACCATTCGGGACCTCAGAGGAGACCCAGTACTTC. Translation gives CASSPFGTSEETQYF. The chain uses TRBV18 and TRBJ2-5; D may match TRBD1 or TRBD2 (5 bases each). Trimming left V 2 bases short and J 5 bases short, with 15 bases between. Germline V gene sequence: CDR1 KGHSH, CDR2 LQKENI. The CDR3 has 15 residues.

This rearrangement joins TRBV5-1 to TRBJ2-2; tentative D call: TRBD1 (5 bases). The CDR3 spans 14 residues. From germline, CDR1 is SGHRS and CDR2 YFSETQ. The V end was cut by 4 bases, the J end by 6 bases, with 13 bases between. The CDR3 reads CASSVTDWSGELFF. CDR3 DNA sequence: TGCGCCAGCAGCGTGACAGATTGGTCCGGGGAGCTGTTTTTT. Full variable domain (missing parts from reference TRBV5-1 and TRBJ2-2): KAGVTQTPRYLIKTRGQQVTLSCSPISGHRSVSWYQQTPGQGLQFLFEYFSETQRNKGNFPGRFSGRQFSNSRSEMNVSTLELGDSALYLCASSVTDWSGELFFGEGSRLTVL.

This clone was observed a handful of times. The V and J genes are TRBV27 and TRBJ2-7, with D maybe TRBD1 (5 bases). The CDR3 sequence is 14 residues long. The germline V and J ends were trimmed by 6 bases and 3 bases, with 15 bases remaining between them. Germline CDR1 reads MNHEY; CDR2 reads SMNVEV (reference sequence). CDR3 sequence (DNA): TGTGCCAGCAGGGACACACTCAGAAACTACGAGCAGTACTTC. Translation gives CASRDTLRNYEQYF.